Below, 14 T cell receptor beta chains from the same sample are listed, as sequenced in a study of T cell therapy after organ transplantation. These receptors are not linked to any known antigen. Sequencing used immunoSEQ multiplex PCR; TCRdb keeps in-frame clones, though not all of them. The sample contains 20,000 to 25,000 clones, 84% of which appear only once. This sample's time point: 20-29 weeks after completion of therapy. The specimen comprised CD8+ T cells from blood, sampled after autologous CMV-specific T cell therapy. These receptors were taken from a human patient who had received a solid organ transplant and had CMV disease. Some T cells may be transferred from the graft donor.

V and J are TRBV4-1 and TRBJ1-2; 9 nucleotides line up with TRBD1. The CDR3 contains 15 residues. Germline values: CDR1 MGHRA, CDR2 YSYEKL. J gave up 3 bases and V 2 bases, and 4 bases lay outside the gene matches. The CDR3 protein is CASSQTGQGYYGYTF. The CDR3 DNA follows: TGCGCCAGCAGCCAAACGGGACAGGGATACTATGGCTACACCTTC.

The chain uses TRBV7-9 and TRBJ2-5; D is perhaps TRBD2 (5 bases). Germline lookup yields CDR1 SEHNR and CDR2 FQNEAQ (reference sequence). The CDR3 sequence is 17 residues long. The V end was cut by 4 bases, the J end by 5 bases, with 23 bases between. CDR3 DNA sequence: TGTGCCAGCAGCTCCTATTTCGCGGGCGGAGGTCACGAGACCCAGTACTTC. Its protein product is CASSSYFAGGGHETQYF.

The chain links TRBV29-1 to TRBJ1-1; D is unresolved. The germline V and J ends were trimmed by 4 bases and 1 base, with 4 bases remaining between them. CDR3 length: 11 residues. Germline CDR1 is SQVTM and CDR2 is ANQGSEA. The CDR3 is CSVVGNTEAFF. In DNA form, the CDR3 reads TGCAGCGTTGTAGGGAACACTGAAGCTTTCTTT.

As to this clone: A much larger clone is a single base away; this may be a read error. V is TRBV6-4 and J is TRBJ2-1; the match to TRBD2 covers 12 bases. V shed 0 bases and J 8 bases; nucleotides not matched to a gene: 2. Germline CDR1 reads MRHNA; CDR2 reads SNTAGT. CDR3 length: 15 amino acids. The CDR3 sequence: CASSDSTSGSDEQFF. The CDR3 DNA reads TGTGCCAGCAGTGACTCGACTAGCGGGAGCGATGAGCAGTTCTTC.

This chain links TRBV6-6 with TRBJ1-2; 9 nucleotides align to TRBD1. Germline V lookup: CDR1 MNHNY, CDR2 SVGAGI (reference sequence). J gave up 7 bases and V 3 bases, and 12 bases lay outside the gene matches. This CDR3 contains 16 residues. The CDR3 coding sequence is TGTGCCAGCAGTTATCGGGACAGGGTGTTGGCTCGTGGCTACACCTTC. It is translated as CASSYRDRVLARGYTF.

This clone showed up just a few times. The chain carries TRBV4-1 and TRBJ1-4; possible D gene TRBD1, 5 bases. V lost 7 bases, J lost 8 bases, and 14 bases lay in between. Germline V lookup: CDR1 MGHRA, CDR2 YSYEKL. The CDR3 is 13 residues long. The CDR3 is CASTLQGEEKLFF. CDR3 sequence (DNA): TGCGCCAGCACCCTCCAGGGTGAGGAAAAACTGTTTTTT.

The gene calls are TRBV7-9 and TRBJ2-1; D is ambiguous. In germline, CDR1 is SEHNR, CDR2 FQNEAQ (reference sequence). V lost 5 bases and J lost 2, with 7 bases in between. The CDR3 is 13 amino acids. CDR3 in amino acids: CASSAATYNEQFF. CDR3 DNA sequence: TGTGCCAGCAGCGCCGCGACCTACAATGAGCAGTTCTTC.

The chain uses TRBV6-5 and TRBJ1-6; D uncertain. Germline V gives CDR1 MNHEY, CDR2 SVGAGI. CDR3 size: 11 residues. V lost 7 bases and J 10 bases, leaving 8 bases between the germline ends. The CDR3 region has the DNA TGTGCCAGCACCCCGACCTCACCCCTCCACTTT. Its protein is CASTPTSPLHF.

The CDR3 here is CASSSTSGSYYEQYF. The CDR3 DNA sequence: TGTGCCAGCAGTTCGACTAGCGGGTCTTACTACGAGCAGTACTTC. V and J are TRBV7-2 and TRBJ2-7; 10 nucleotides line up with TRBD2. V lost 6 bases to trimming and J lost 3 bases; unmatched junction nucleotides: 8. Germline V gene sequence: CDR1 SGHTA, CDR2 FQGNSA. CDR3 size: 15 residues.

The chain has TRBV7-3 and TRBJ2-1; 10 bases align to TRBD2. CDR3 length: 19 residues. Germline V gene lookup returns CDR1 SGHTA and CDR2 FQGTGA. J lost 0 bases, V lost 0 bases, and 8 bases had no gene match. DNA for the CDR3: TGTGCCAGCAGCTTAACGCCCTTTGAGCGGGGGGGCTCCTACAATGAGCAGTTCTTC. Translating gives CASSLTPFERGGSYNEQFF. The entire variable domain, with the rest obtained from reference TRBV7-3 and TRBJ2-1, is as follows: GAGVSQTPSNKVTEKGKYVELRCDPISGHTALYWYRQSLGQGPEFLIYFQGTGAADDSGLPNDRFFAVRPEGSVSTLKIQRTERGDSAVYLCASSLTPFERGGSYNEQFFGPGTRLTVL.

J is TRBJ2-2 and V is TRBV6-6, with D uncertain. Germline-derived CDR1 and CDR2 are MNHNY and SVGAGI (reference sequence). The CDR3 is 13 amino acids. The germline V and J ends were trimmed by 3 bases and 5 bases, with 7 bases remaining between them. CDR3 in DNA: TGTGCCAGCAGTTATTCTGTAACCGGGGAGCTGTTTTTT. It specifies CASSYSVTGELFF.

This sequence joins TRBV14 and TRBJ1-4; D uncertain. From germline, CDR1 is SGHDN and CDR2 FVKESK. Trimming took off 6 bases at V and 0 bases at J, with 11 bases between the two ends. The CDR3 has 15 residues. This CDR3 reads CASRTGSATNEKLFF. The CDR3 DNA sequence: TGTGCCAGCAGAACCGGTTCCGCAACTAATGAAAAACTGTTTTTT.

As regards this clone: The junction departs from germline at one end; a sequencing error may be responsible. V usage is TRBV28 and J usage is TRBJ1-2; the match to TRBD1 covers 7 bases. The CDR3 has 16 residues. The V gene's germline CDR1 is MDHEN and CDR2 SYDVKM. The DNA for the CDR3 is TGTGCCAGCAGTTTTCGGACAGGCCGAGCTAACTATGGCCACACCTTC. It encodes CASSFRTGRANYGHTF.

This rearrangement joins TRBV19 to TRBJ2-7; possibly TRBD1 or TRBD2 for D (5 bases each). The V and J ends lost 5 bases and 0 bases respectively, with 11 bases between them. This CDR3 region has 14 residues. Germline V lookup: CDR1 LNHDA, CDR2 SQIVND (reference sequence). CDR3 amino acids: CASSFWDGSYEQYF. CDR3 nucleotide sequence: TGTGCCAGTAGTTTTTGGGACGGCTCCTACGAGCAGTACTTC. Using reference TRBV19 and TRBJ2-7 for the parts outside the CDR3, the full variable domain is DGGITQSPKYLFRKEGQNVTLSCEQNLNHDAMYWYRQDPGQGLRLIYYSQIVNDFQKGDIAEGYSVSREKKESFPLTVTSAQKNPTAFYLCASSFWDGSYEQYFGPGTRLTVT.